Sequencing of this T cell receptor (beta chain) was carried out in a study of Graves' ophthalmopathy and Graves' hyperthyroidism. It was on clinical symptoms, serum thyroxine, TRAb, thyroid ultrasound and orbital computed tomography that diagnosis relied. Transcripts of RNA were the source for amplifying TCR beta CDR3 regions. Second-round multiplex PCR came after first-round RT-PCR with HTBI primers. TCRdb reanalysed the multiplex PCR reads using MiXCR and keeps one entry per CDR3 protein. Here the sample spans 200,000 to 250,000 distinct CDR3 sequences, around a fifth being singletons. This clonotype showed up many times. Its antigen is unknown. Study-level findings and limits: The model achieved under 71% sensitivity and approximately 74% specificity for ophthalmopathy progression. Separation of ophthalmopathy from stable hyperthyroidism was achieved by a 13-signature model, at 85% to 90% sensitivity and roughly 81% specificity. Most thyroid clonotypes with frequency above 0.001 were detected in blood too.

Trimming shortened V by 1 base and J by 7 bases, and 13 bases separated the two germline ends. From germline, CDR1 is MNHNS and CDR2 SASEGT. This CDR3 contains 14 residues. The source of this sequence is a woman between 50 and 59 years old with Graves' ophthalmopathy. Source material: peripheral blood. The chain recombines TRBV6-1 with TRBJ1-2; possibly TRBD1 for D (5 bases). The CDR3 nucleotides are TGTGCCAGCAGTGAAGAAGTAGGGACTCGTGGCTACACCTTC. Amino acid sequence: CASSEEVGTRGYTF.